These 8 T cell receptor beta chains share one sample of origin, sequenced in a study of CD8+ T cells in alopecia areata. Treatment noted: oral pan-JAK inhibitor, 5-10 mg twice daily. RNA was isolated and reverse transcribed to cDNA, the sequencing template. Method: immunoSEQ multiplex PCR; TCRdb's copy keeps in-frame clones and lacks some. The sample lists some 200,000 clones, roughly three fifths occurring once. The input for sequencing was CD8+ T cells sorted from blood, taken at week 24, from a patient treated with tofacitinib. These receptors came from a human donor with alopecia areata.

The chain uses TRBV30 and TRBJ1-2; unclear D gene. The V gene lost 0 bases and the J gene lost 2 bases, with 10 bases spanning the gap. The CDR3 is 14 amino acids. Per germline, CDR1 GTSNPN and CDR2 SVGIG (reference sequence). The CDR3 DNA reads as TGTGCCTGGAGTGTCGGATGGATCAACTATGGCTACACCTTC. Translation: CAWSVGWINYGYTF. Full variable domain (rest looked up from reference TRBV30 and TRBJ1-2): SQTIHQWPATLVQPVGSPLSLECTVEGTSNPNLYWYRQAAGRGLQLLFYSVGIGQISSEVPQNLSASRPQDRQFILSSKKLLLSDSGFYLCAWSVGWINYGYTFGSGTRLTVV.

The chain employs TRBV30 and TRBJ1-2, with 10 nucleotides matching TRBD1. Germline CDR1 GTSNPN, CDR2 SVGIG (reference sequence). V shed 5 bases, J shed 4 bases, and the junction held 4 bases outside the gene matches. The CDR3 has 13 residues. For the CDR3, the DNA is TGTGCCTGGGACAGGGGGCGCCTCTATGGCTACACCTTC. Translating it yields CAWDRGRLYGYTF.

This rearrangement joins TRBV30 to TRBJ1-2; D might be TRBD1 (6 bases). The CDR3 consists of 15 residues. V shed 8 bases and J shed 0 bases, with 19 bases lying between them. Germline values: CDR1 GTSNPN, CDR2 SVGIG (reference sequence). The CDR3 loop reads CAQGEAGQTNYGYTF. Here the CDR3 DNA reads TGTGCCCAAGGGGAGGCGGGACAAACTAACTATGGCTACACCTTC. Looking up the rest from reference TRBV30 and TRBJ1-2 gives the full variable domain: SQTIHQWPATLVQPVGSPLSLECTVEGTSNPNLYWYRQAAGRGLQLLFYSVGIGQISSEVPQNLSASRPQDRQFILSSKKLLLSDSGFYLCAQGEAGQTNYGYTFGSGTRLTVV.

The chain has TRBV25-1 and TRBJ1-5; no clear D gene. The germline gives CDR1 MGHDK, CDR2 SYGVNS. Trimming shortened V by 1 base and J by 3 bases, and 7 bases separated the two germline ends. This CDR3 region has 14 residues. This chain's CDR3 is CASSELTTNQPQHF. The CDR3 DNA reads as TGTGCCAGCAGTGAATTGACTACCAATCAGCCCCAGCATTTT.

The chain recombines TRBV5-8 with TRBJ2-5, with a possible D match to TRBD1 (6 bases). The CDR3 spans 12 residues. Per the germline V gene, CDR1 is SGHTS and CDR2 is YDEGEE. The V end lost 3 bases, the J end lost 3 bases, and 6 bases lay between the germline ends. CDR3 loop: CASSSGEETQYF. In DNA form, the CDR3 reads TGTGCCAGCAGCTCAGGGGAAGAGACCCAGTACTTC.

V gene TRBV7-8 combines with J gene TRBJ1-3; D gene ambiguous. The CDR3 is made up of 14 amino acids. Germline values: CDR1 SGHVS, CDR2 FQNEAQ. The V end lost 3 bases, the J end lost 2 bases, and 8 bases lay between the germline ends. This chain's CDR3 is CASSLFGTGNTIYF. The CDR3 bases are TGTGCCAGCAGCTTGTTTGGGACTGGAAACACCATATATTTT.

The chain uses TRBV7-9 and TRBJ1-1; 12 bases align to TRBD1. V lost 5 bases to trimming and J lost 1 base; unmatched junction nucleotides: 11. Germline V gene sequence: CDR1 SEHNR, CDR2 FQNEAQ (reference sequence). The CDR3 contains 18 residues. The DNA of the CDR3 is TGTGCCAGCAGCAACCGACCGGGACAGGGGGCTGGGAACACTGAAGCTTTCTTT. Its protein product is CASSNRPGQGAGNTEAFF.

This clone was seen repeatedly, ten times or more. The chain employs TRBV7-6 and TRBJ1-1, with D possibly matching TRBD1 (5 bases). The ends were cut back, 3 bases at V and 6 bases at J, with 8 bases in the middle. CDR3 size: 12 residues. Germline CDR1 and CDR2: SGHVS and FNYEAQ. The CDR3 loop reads CASSFQGAEAFF. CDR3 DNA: TGTGCCAGCAGCTTTCAGGGCGCTGAAGCTTTCTTT.